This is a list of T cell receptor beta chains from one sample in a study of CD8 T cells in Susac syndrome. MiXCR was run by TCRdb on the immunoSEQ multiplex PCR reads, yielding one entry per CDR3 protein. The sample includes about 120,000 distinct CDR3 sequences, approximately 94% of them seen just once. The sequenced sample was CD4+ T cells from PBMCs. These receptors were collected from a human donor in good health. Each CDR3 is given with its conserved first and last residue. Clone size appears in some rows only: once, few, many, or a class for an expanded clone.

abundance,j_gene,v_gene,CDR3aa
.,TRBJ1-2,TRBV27,CASSLRTGGSVYGYTF
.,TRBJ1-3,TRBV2,CASRMDWATGNTIYF
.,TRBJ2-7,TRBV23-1,CASSQSERADRYYEQYF
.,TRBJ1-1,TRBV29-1,CSVEGTRTEAFF
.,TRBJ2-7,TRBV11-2,CASSFRVEQYF
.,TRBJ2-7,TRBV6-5,CASSYSSIRATYEQYF
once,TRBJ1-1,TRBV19,CASRGGSGVFGTEAFF
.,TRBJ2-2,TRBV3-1,CASSQDASNTGELFF
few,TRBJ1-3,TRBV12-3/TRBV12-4,CASSLGSSGNTIYF
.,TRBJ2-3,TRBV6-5,CASSYGGFEGTDTQYF
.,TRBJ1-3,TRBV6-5,CASSYEDGRGIGNTIYF
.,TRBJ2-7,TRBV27,CASRMGGQGAYEQYF
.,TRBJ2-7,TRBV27,CASSERTAESSYEQYF
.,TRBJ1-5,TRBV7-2,CASSSHGQGFGQPQHF
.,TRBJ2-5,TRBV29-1,CSVGKAGVIGETQYF
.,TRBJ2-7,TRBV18,CASSPREGTGTALYEQYF
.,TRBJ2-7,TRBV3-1,CASSPGRYEEQYF
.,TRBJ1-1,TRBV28,CASSLRVPKAFF
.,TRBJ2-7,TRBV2,CASSGGWDSEYF
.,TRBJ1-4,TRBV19,CASRDRGATNEKLFF
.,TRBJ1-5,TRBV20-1,CSARGGLGNQPQHF
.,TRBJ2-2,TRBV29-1,CSVGSAGGTGELFF
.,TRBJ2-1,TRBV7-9,CASSPLPHNEQFF
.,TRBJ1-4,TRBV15,CATSGRDPQGLREKLFF